A selection of T cell receptor beta chains follows, all from one sample in a study of blood T cells in healthy people across ages. TCRdb called the 5' RACE reads again in MiXCR, with one record for every CDR3 protein. The table shows some 1.8 million distinct CDR3 sequences, with about two fifths occurring only once. Sequenced sample: blood. These receptors were collected from a human donor in good health. The CDR3 runs from the conserved cysteine through the conserved F or W. D genes are given only for firm matches. Expanded clones get a size class; other rows say once, few or many, or leave the size out.

16	TRBV27	TRBJ1-4	NA	NA	CASSSRLGTENEKLFF	TGTGCCAGCAGTTCACGTTTAGGGACCGAGAATGAAAAACTGTTTTTT
12	TRBV29-1	TRBJ2-1	TRBD1	NA	CSVGRGLGEQFF	TGCAGCGTTGGAAGGGGGCTGGGCGAGCAGTTCTTC
16	TRBV28	TRBJ1-6	NA	NA	CASSPYTSSYNSPLHF	TGTGCCAGCAGCCCCTACACGAGCTCCTATAATTCACCCCTCCACTTT
14	TRBV5-1	TRBJ2-5	NA	NA	CASTPRDGGREQYF	TGCGCCAGCACCCCCCGGGACGGAGGTAGGGAGCAGTACTTC
11	TRBV20-1	TRBJ2-7	TRBD2	few	CSAAGSYEQYF	TGCAGTGCAGCGGGATCCTACGAGCAGTACTTC
14	TRBV28	TRBJ2-4	NA	few	CASSLPGFEGQQYF	TGTGCCAGCAGTTTACCAGGGTTCGAGGGTCAGCAGTACTTC
14	TRBV29-1	TRBJ1-2	NA	few	CSVEEVGVGGGYTF	TGCAGCGTTGAAGAGGTCGGGGTAGGGGGTGGCTACACCTTC
15	TRBV12-3/TRBV12-4	TRBJ1-1	TRBD1	NA	CASRPHQGANTEAFF	TGTGCCAGCAGACCTCATCAGGGGGCGAACACTGAAGCTTTCTTT
15	TRBV4-2	TRBJ1-5	TRBD1	NA	CASSHGQAGGQPQHF	TGTGCCAGCAGCCACGGACAGGCTGGGGGTCAGCCCCAGCATTTT
15	TRBV20-1	TRBJ1-1	TRBD1	NA	CSASGDRASNTEAFF	TGCAGTGCTAGCGGGGACAGAGCTTCGAACACTGAAGCTTTCTTT
16	TRBV5-1	TRBJ1-2	NA	few	CASSPGQVKANYGYTF	TGCGCCAGCAGCCCGGGCCAGGTTAAAGCTAACTATGGCTACACCTTC
14	TRBV29-1	TRBJ2-1	TRBD2	few	CSDIAGSSYNEQFF	TGCAGCGACATAGCGGGGAGCTCCTACAATGAGCAGTTCTTC
12	TRBV20-1	TRBJ2-3	NA	NA	CSARDRKDTQYF	TGCAGTGCTAGAGATCGTAAAGATACGCAGTATTTT
15	TRBV4-3	TRBJ2-5	TRBD2	few	CASSQAGGGQETQYF	TGCGCCAGCAGCCAAGCCGGCGGGGGCCAAGAGACCCAGTACTTC
16	TRBV11-2	TRBJ2-1	NA	NA	CASSPVTVNWGNEQFF	TGTGCCAGCAGCCCGGTGACCGTGAACTGGGGCAATGAGCAGTTCTTC
15	TRBV4-3	TRBJ2-7	NA	few	CASSQGGSPYYEQYF	TGCGCCAGCAGCCAAGGGGGTAGTCCATACTACGAGCAGTACTTC
16	TRBV7-9	TRBJ2-3	TRBD1	NA	CASSFGDRAIPDTQYF	TGTGCCAGCAGCTTCGGAGACAGGGCAATCCCAGATACGCAGTATTTT
15	TRBV20-1	TRBJ2-7	TRBD2	few	CSASQIAGYSYEQYF	TGCAGTGCTTCTCAAATAGCGGGGTACTCCTACGAGCAGTACTTC
16	TRBV20-1	TRBJ2-5	TRBD2	NA	CSASGLAGTLMETQYF	TGCAGTGCTAGCGGACTAGCGGGGACCTTGATGGAGACCCAGTACTTC
14	TRBV20-1	TRBJ2-1	NA	NA	CSVGSQSSYNEQFF	TGCAGTGTAGGAAGTCAGAGCTCCTACAATGAGCAGTTCTTC
14	TRBV29-1	TRBJ2-2	TRBD2	NA	CSASVAGRAGKLFF	TGCAGCGCTTCGGTGGCAGGGAGGGCCGGGAAGCTGTTTTTT
14	TRBV6-6	TRBJ1-4	TRBD1	NA	CASSYVQGREKLFF	TGTGCCAGCAGTTACGTACAGGGGAGGGAAAAACTGTTTTTT
14	TRBV29-1	TRBJ1-1	NA	NA	CSVYPIDTNTEAFF	TGCAGCGTTTACCCAATCGACACGAACACTGAAGCTTTCTTT
16	TRBV28	TRBJ2-7	TRBD1	NA	CASRVEGQGYSYEQYF	TGTGCCAGCAGAGTCGAGGGACAGGGGTACTCCTACGAGCAGTACTTC
17	TRBV5-1	TRBJ2-1	TRBD1	NA	CASSPGQGEPRYNEQFF	TGCGCCAGCAGCCCAGGACAGGGTGAACCCCGTTACAATGAGCAGTTCTTC
15	TRBV4-1	TRBJ1-2	TRBD1	few	CASSQEMTGGDGYTF	TGCGCCAGCAGCCAAGAGATGACAGGGGGGGATGGCTACACCTTC
15	TRBV11-2	TRBJ2-1	NA	NA	CASSFGQRFFNEQFF	TGTGCCAGCAGCTTCGGACAACGATTTTTCAATGAGCAGTTCTTC
13	TRBV2	TRBJ1-1	NA	NA	CASSDVLNTEAFF	TGTGCCAGCAGTGACGTCTTGAACACTGAAGCTTTCTTT
14	TRBV7-2	TRBJ1-2	TRBD1	few	CASSASRGDYGYTF	TGTGCCAGCAGCGCGAGCAGGGGGGACTATGGCTACACCTTC
12	TRBV20-1	TRBJ2-5	TRBD1	few	CSAETGEETQYF	TGCAGTGCTGAAACAGGGGAAGAGACCCAGTACTTC
16	TRBV5-4	TRBJ2-3	TRBD1	few	CASSLLGGRVTDTQYF	TGTGCCAGCAGCTTGCTAGGGGGCCGGGTAACAGATACGCAGTATTTT
16	TRBV6-5	TRBJ2-3	NA	NA	CASSYRGGASADTQYF	TGTGCCAGCAGTTACAGGGGGGGGGCCTCTGCAGATACGCAGTATTTT
12	TRBV7-2	TRBJ2-5	NA	NA	CASSLDYVEQYF	TGTGCCAGCAGCTTAGACTACGTTGAGCAGTACTTC
17	TRBV6-6	TRBJ1-1	NA	NA	CTSNHLTGTGMNTEAFF	TGTACCAGCAACCACCTAACCGGGACGGGGATGAACACTGAAGCTTTCTTT
15	TRBV20-1	TRBJ2-1	TRBD1	few	CSASLRDRGYNEQFF	TGCAGTGCTAGCCTCCGGGACAGGGGTTACAATGAGCAGTTCTTC
15	TRBV11-3	TRBJ1-2	NA	once	CANSLDRESIYGYTF	TGTGCCAACAGCTTAGATCGGGAGTCCATCTATGGCTACACCTTC